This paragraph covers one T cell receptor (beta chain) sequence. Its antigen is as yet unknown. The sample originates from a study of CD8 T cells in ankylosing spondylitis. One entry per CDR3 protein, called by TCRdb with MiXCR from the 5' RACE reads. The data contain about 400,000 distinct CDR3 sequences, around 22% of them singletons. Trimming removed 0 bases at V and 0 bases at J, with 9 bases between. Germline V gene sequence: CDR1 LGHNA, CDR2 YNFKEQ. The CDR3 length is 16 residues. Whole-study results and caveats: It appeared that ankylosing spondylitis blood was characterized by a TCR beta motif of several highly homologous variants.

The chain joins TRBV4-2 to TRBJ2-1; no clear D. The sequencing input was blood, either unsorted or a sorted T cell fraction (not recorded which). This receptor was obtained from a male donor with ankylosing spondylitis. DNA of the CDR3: TGTGCCAGCAGCCAAGATCTAAGGGACTCCTACAATGAGCAGTTCTTC. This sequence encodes CASSQDLRDSYNEQFF.